This T cell receptor (beta chain) was captured in a study of CD8+ T cells in alopecia areata. At the level of the study: The percentage of affected scalp area served as the score of severity for treated patients.

Treatment described: oral pan-JAK inhibitor, 5-10 mg twice daily. V dropped 4 bases and J dropped 4; count of bases not matched to a gene: 9. Germline CDR1 is MNHEY and CDR2 is SMNVEV (reference sequence). The CDR3 is 16 amino acids. RNA extraction was followed by reverse transcription into cDNA, which acted as the sequencing template. This table comes from immunoSEQ multiplex PCR, and its TCRdb copy is limited to in-frame clones, with some not included. The sample lists about 200,000 clones, about two fifths seen once, with around 0.48% in the top ten. V gene TRBV27 combines with J gene TRBJ2-3, with 9 bases that match TRBD2. This specimen was CD4+ T cells sorted from blood, taken at approximately week 30, from a patient treated with tofacitinib. This receptor was obtained from a human donor with alopecia areata. Here the CDR3 DNA reads TGTGCCAGCAGTTCCCCCTTAGCGGGAGTTGCAGATACGCAGTATTTT. The encoded protein is CASSSPLAGVADTQYF.